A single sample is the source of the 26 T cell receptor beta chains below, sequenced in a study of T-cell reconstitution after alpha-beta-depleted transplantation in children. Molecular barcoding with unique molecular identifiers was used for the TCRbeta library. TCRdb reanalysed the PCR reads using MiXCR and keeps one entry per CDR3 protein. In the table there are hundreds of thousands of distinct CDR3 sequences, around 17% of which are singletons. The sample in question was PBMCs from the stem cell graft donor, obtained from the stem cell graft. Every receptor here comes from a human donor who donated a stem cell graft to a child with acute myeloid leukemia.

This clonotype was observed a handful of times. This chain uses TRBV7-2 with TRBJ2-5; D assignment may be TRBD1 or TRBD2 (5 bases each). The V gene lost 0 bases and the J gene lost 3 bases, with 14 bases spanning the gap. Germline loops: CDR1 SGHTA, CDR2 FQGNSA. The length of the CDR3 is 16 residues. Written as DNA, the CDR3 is TGTGCCAGCAGCTTAGCGGCAGGGAGTGTCGAAGAGACCCAGTACTTC. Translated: CASSLAAGSVEETQYF.

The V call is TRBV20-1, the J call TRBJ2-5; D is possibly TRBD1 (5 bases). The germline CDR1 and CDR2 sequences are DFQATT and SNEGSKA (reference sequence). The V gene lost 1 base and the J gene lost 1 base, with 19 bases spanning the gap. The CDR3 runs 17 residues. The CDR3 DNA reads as TGCAGTGCTAGAGCGTGGGGCTCGTCCTATTCCCAAGAGACCCAGTACTTC. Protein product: CSARAWGSSYSQETQYF.

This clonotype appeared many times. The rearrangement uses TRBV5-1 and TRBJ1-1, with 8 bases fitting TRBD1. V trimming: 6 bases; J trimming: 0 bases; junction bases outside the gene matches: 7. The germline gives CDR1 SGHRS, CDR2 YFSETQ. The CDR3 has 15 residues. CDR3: CASTTGVILNTEAFF. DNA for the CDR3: TGCGCCAGCACGACAGGGGTTATTTTGAACACTGAAGCTTTCTTT.

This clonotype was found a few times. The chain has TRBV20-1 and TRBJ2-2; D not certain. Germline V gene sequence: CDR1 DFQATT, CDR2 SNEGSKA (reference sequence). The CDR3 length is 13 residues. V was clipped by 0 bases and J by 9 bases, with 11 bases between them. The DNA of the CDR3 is TGCAGTGCTAGAGATCTGGGCAGTCGGGAGCTGTTTTTT. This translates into CSARDLGSRELFF.

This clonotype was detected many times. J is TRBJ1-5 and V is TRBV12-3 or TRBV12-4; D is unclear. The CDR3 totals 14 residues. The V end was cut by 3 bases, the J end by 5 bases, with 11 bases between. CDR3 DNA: TGTGCCAGCAGTTTCGGGCAAACTTATCAGCCCCAGCATTTT. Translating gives CASSFGQTYQPQHF.

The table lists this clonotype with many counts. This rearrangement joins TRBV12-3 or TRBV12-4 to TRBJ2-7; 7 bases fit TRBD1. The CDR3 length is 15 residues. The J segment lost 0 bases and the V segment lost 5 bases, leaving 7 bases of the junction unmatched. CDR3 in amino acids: CASSPYRDSSYEQYF. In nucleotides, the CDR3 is TGTGCCAGCAGTCCTTACCGGGACAGCTCCTACGAGCAGTACTTC.

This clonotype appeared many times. The CDR3 DNA reads TGCAGTGCTGAAGAGACCCAGTACTTC. Its protein is CSAEETQYF. The chain couples TRBV20-1 to TRBJ2-5, with no clear D. This CDR3 region has 9 residues. V gave up 5 bases and J gave up 3 bases, with 1 base separating them. Germline CDR1 is DFQATT and CDR2 is SNEGSKA (reference sequence).

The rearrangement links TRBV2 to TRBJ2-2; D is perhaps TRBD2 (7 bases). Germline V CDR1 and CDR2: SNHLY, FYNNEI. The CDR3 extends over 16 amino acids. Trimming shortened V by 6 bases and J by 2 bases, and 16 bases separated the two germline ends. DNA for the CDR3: TGTGCCAGCAGCGGGGGGCGGGGGACAAACACCGGGGAGCTGTTTTTT. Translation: CASSGGRGTNTGELFF.

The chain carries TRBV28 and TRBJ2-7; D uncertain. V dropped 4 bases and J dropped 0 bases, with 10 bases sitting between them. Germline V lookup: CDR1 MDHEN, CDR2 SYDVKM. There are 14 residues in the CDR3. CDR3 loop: CASSWTASSYEQYV. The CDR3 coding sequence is TGTGCCAGCAGTTGGACGGCTAGCTCCTACGAGCAGTACGTC.

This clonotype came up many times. The DNA of the CDR3 is TGTGCCAGCAGCTCGCTGGGACAGCGTAAAAACATTCAGTACTTC. It is translated as CASSSLGQRKNIQYF. The chain is built from TRBV5-6 and TRBJ2-4; 7 bases line up with TRBD1. Germline CDR1 SGHDT, CDR2 YYEEEE. With 3 bases clipped from V and 4 bases from J, the junction kept 7 bases outside the gene matches. The length of the CDR3 is 15 residues. The whole variable domain, remainder taken from reference TRBV5-6 and TRBJ2-4, is DAGVTQSPTHLIKTRGQQVTLRCSPKSGHDTVSWYQQALGQGPQFIFQYYEEEERQRGNFPDRFSGHQFPNYSSELNVNALLLGDSALYLCASSSLGQRKNIQYFGAGTRLSVL.

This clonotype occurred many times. The CDR3 reads CASSVGGGQPQHF. For the CDR3, the DNA is TGTGCCAGCAGTGTAGGGGGAGGTCAGCCCCAGCATTTT. This chain links TRBV6-4 with TRBJ1-5; weak D call: TRBD1 (6 bases). CDR3 length: 13 residues. Germline-derived CDR1 and CDR2 are MRHNA and SNTAGT. Trimming cost V 4 bases and J 6 bases, with 10 bases left between them.

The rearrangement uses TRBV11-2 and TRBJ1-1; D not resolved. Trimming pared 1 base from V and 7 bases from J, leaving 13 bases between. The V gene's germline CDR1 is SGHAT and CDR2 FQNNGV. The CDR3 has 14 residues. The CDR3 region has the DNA TGTGCCAGCAGCTTAGGTCGGACGAGTGTTGAAGCTTTCTTT. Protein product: CASSLGRTSVEAFF.

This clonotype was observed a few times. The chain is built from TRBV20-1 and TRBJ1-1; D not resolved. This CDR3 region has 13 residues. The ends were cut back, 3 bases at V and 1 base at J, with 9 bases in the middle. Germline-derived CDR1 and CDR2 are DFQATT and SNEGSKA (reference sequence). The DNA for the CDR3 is TGCAGTGCTAGTCCGCCAACGAACACTGAAGCTTTCTTT. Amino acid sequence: CSASPPTNTEAFF.

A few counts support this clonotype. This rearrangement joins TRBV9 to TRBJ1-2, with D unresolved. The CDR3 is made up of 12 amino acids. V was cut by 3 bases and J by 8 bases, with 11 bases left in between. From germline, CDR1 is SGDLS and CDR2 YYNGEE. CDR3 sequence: CASSAASQGYTF. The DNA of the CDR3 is TGTGCCAGCAGCGCCGCCTCCCAGGGCTACACCTTC.

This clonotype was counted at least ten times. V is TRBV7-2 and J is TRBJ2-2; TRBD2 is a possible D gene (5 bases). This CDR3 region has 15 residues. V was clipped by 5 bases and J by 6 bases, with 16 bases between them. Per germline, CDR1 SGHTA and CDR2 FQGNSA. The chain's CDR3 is CASSPTSPLAGELFF. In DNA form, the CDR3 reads TGTGCCAGCAGCCCCACTAGTCCGCTTGCCGGGGAGCTGTTTTTT.

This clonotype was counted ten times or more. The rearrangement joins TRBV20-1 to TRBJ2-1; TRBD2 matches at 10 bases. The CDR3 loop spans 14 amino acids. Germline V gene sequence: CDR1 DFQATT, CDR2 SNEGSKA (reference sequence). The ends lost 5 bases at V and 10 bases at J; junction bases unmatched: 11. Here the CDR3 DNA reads TGCAGTGCTTTCCTAGCGGGGGCCGCTGACGAGCAGTTCTTC. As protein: CSAFLAGAADEQFF.

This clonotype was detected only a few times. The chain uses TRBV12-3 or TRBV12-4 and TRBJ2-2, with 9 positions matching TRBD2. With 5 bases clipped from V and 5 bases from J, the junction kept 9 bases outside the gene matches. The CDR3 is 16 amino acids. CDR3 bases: TGTGCCAGCAGTCCGCCGGGACTAGCTCTGACCGGGGAGCTGTTTTTT. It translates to CASSPPGLALTGELFF.

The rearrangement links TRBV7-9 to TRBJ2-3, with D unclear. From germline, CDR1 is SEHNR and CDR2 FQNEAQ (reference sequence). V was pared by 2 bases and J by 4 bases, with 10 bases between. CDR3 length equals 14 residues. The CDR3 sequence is CASSLRLTADTQYF. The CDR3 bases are TGTGCCAGCAGCTTACGATTGACGGCAGATACGCAGTATTTT.

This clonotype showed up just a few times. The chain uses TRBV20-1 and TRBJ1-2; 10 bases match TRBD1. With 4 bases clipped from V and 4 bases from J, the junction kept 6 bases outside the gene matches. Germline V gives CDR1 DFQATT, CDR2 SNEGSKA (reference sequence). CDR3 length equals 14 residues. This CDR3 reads CSAKGQGYIYGYTF. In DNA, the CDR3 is TGCAGTGCTAAGGGACAGGGGTATATCTATGGCTACACCTTC.

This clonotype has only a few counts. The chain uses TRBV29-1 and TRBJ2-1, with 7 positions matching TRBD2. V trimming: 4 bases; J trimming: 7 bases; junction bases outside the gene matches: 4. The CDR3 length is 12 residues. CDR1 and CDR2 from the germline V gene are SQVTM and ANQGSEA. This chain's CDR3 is CSVGRGGNEQFF. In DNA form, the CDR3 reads TGCAGCGTTGGGCGGGGAGGGAATGAGCAGTTCTTC.

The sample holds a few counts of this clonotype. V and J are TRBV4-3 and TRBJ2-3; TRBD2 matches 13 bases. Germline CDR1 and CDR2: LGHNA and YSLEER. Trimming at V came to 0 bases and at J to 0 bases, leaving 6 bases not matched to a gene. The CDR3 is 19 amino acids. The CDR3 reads CASSQERLAGGSSTDTQYF. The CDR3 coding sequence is TGCGCCAGCAGCCAAGAAAGACTAGCGGGGGGTTCTAGCACAGATACGCAGTATTTT.

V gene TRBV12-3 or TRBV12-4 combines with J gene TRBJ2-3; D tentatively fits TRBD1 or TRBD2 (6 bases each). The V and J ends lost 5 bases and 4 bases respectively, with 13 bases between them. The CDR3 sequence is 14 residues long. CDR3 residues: CASSPGGQADTQYF. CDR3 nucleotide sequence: TGTGCCAGCAGTCCCGGGGGCCAAGCAGATACGCAGTATTTT.

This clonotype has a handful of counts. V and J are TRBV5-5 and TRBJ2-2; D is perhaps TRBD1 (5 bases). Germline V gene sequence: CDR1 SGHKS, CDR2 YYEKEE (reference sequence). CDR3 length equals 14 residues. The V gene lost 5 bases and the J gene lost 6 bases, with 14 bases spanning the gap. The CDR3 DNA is TGTGCCAGCAGTCTTGACAGTTTTCCCGGGGAGCTGTTTTTT. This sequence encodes CASSLDSFPGELFF.

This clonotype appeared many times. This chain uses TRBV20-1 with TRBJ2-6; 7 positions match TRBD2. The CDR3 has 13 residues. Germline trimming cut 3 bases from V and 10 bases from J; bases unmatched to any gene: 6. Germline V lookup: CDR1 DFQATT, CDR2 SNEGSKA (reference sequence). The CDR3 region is CSASRGGGNVLTF. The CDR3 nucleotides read TGCAGTGCTAGTAGGGGCGGGGGAAACGTCCTGACTTTC.

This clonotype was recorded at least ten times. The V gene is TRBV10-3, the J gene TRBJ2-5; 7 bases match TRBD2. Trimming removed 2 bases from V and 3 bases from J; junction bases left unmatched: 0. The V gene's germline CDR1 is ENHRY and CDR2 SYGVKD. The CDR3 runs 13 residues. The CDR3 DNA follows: TGTGCCATCAGTGAGGGGACTAAAGAGACCCAGTACTTC. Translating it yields CAISEGTKETQYF.

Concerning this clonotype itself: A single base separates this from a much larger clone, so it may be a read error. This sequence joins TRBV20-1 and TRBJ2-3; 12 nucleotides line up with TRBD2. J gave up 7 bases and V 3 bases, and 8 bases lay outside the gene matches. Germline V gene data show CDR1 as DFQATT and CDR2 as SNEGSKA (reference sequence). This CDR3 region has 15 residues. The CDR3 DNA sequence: TGCAGTGCTAGCGATCCTAGCGGGGGGGCAAATACGCAGTATTTT. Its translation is CSASDPSGGANTQYF.